The clone carrying this T cell receptor (beta chain) appeared a few times. Some clones are missing from TCRdb's copy, which holds only in-frame ones; the method was immunoSEQ multiplex PCR. In the table there are 250,000 to 350,000 clones, 75% to 90% of which are singletons. This sample was included in a study of blood T cell repertoires in COVID-19. Study in general: Researchers got acute and convalescent COVID-19 samples from the United States, Italy and Spain. Nucleic acid was either cDNA or gDNA, and it came from T cells, B-cell-depleted T cells, or PBMCs.

The sequence was collected from a woman aged 25 to 39 with active or convalescent COVID-19. Sequencing was done on a sample of peripheral blood.

CDR3 residues: CASSLRRGLEAFF. The CDR3, as DNA: TGTGCCAGTAGCCTCCGGAGGGGCCTTGAAGCTTTCTTT. The chain is built from TRBV19 and TRBJ1-1; a possible D gene is TRBD1 (5 bases). Germline CDR1 LNHDA, CDR2 SQIVND (reference sequence). The CDR3 sequence is 13 residues long. V lost 6 bases, J lost 7 bases, and 15 bases lay in between.